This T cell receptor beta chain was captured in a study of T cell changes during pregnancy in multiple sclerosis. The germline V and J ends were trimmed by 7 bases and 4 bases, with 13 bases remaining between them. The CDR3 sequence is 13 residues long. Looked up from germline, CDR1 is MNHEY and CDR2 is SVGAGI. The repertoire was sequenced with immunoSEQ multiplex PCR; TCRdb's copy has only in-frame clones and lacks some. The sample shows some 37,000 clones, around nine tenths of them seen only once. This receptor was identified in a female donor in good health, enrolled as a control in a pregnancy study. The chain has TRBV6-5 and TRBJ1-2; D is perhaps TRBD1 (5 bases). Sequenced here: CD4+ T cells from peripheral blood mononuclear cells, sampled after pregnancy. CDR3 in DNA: TGTGCCAGCACCCCGGGACTGGTCTATGGCTACACCTTC. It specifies CASTPGLVYGYTF.